A selection of T cell receptor beta chains follows, all from one sample in a study of post-analysis software for immune sequencing data. Each CDR3 protein gets one entry after TCRdb re-called the PCR reads with MiXCR. The sample lists over 700,000 distinct CDR3 sequences, 25% to 30% occurring once. Sequenced material: blood. All receptors come from a girl between 10 and 17 years old with multiple sclerosis. Each CDR3 is given with its conserved first and last residue. The D gene is left open where the match is weak. Some rows have no size entry. The others give once, few or many, or a class for an expanded clone.

V: TRBV3-1
J: TRBJ2-1
D: .
size: few
CDR3: CASSQDRGRGTYNEQFF
DNA: TGTGCCAGCAGCCAAGATCGGGGCAGGGGTACCTACAATGAGCAGTTCTTC

V: TRBV4-3
J: TRBJ2-1
D: .
size: .
CDR3: CASSQDWREGDCNEQFF
DNA: TGCGCCAGCAGCCAAGACTGGCGGGAAGGCGATTGCAATGAGCAGTTCTTC

V: TRBV5-1
J: TRBJ1-4
D: .
size: few
CDR3: CASSQQENEKLFF
DNA: TGCGCCAGCAGTCAACAGGAGAATGAAAAACTGTTTTTT

V: TRBV5-1
J: TRBJ2-1
D: TRBD1
size: few
CDR3: CASSSTDRDYNEQFF
DNA: TGCGCCAGCAGCTCAACGGACAGGGACTACAATGAGCAGTTCTTC

V: TRBV4-3
J: TRBJ2-7
D: .
size: .
CDR3: CASSQARGPPYEQYF
DNA: TGCGCCAGCAGCCAAGCGCGAGGGCCCCCCTACGAGCAGTACTTC

V: TRBV4-3
J: TRBJ2-7
D: .
size: .
CDR3: CASSLRLLYEQYF
DNA: TGCGCCAGCAGCTTGAGACTTCTCTACGAGCAGTACTTC

V: TRBV20-1
J: TRBJ2-1
D: .
size: .
CDR3: CSAAQAEIEQFF
DNA: TGCAGTGCAGCACAGGCCGAGATAGAGCAGTTCTTC

V: TRBV20-1
J: TRBJ2-7
D: .
size: .
CDR3: CSAIPPRGSGHEQYF
DNA: TGCAGTGCCATCCCCCCCCGGGGTAGTGGACACGAGCAGTACTTC

V: TRBV9
J: TRBJ2-2
D: .
size: few
CDR3: CASSVAAANTGELFF
DNA: TGTGCCAGCAGCGTAGCCGCGGCAAACACCGGGGAGCTGTTTTTT

V: TRBV27
J: TRBJ2-7
D: TRBD2
size: .
CDR3: CASRSGLAAYEQYF
DNA: TGTGCCAGCAGGTCCGGACTAGCTGCCTACGAGCAGTACTTC

V: TRBV7-2
J: TRBJ1-1
D: .
size: .
CDR3: CASSPRALNTEAFF
DNA: TGTGCCAGCAGCCCTAGAGCGCTAAACACTGAAGCTTTCTTT

V: TRBV5-1
J: TRBJ2-3
D: .
size: few
CDR3: CASSYMHDSDTQYF
DNA: TGCGCCAGCAGCTACATGCACGATTCAGATACGCAGTATTTT

V: TRBV24-1
J: TRBJ2-3
D: .
size: few
CDR3: CATSDLVGVSDTQYF
DNA: TGTGCCACCAGTGATTTGGTTGGCGTATCAGATACGCAGTATTTT

V: TRBV6-5
J: TRBJ2-7
D: .
size: .
CDR3: CASSYVQGGYYEQYF
DNA: TGTGCCAGCAGTTATGTCCAGGGTGGGTACTACGAGCAGTACTTC

V: TRBV6-1
J: TRBJ1-6
D: TRBD1
size: once
CDR3: CASSEIWDSQNSPLHF
DNA: TGTGCCAGCAGTGAAATATGGGACAGTCAAAATTCACCCCTCCACTTT

V: TRBV20-1
J: TRBJ2-2
D: TRBD2
size: .
CDR3: CSARSSGGGTGELFF
DNA: TGCAGCGCTAGGTCTAGCGGGGGGGGGACCGGGGAGCTGTTTTTT

V: TRBV20-1
J: TRBJ2-5
D: .
size: .
CDR3: CSADGGPGSETQYF
DNA: TGCAGTGCTGACGGGGGACCCGGGAGTGAGACCCAGTACTTC

V: TRBV5-1
J: TRBJ2-5
D: TRBD1
size: few
CDR3: CASSWEQGTGQETQYF
DNA: TGCGCCAGCAGCTGGGAACAAGGGACAGGCCAAGAGACCCAGTACTTC

V: TRBV4-2
J: TRBJ2-3
D: TRBD2
size: .
CDR3: CASSQVTSGGPTDTQYF
DNA: TGTGCCAGCAGCCAGGTGACTAGCGGAGGGCCCACAGATACGCAGTATTTT

V: TRBV5-1
J: TRBJ2-7
D: .
size: .
CDR3: CASSWAQGPYEQYF
DNA: TGCGCCAGCAGCTGGGCACAGGGACCCTACGAGCAGTACTTC

V: TRBV27
J: TRBJ2-1
D: .
size: .
CDR3: CASSLSPGAGGWTNEQFF
DNA: TGTGCCAGCAGTTTATCACCCGGGGCTGGTGGGTGGACCAATGAGCAGTTCTTC

V: TRBV3-1
J: TRBJ2-1
D: .
size: many
CDR3: CASSPRRNEQFF
DNA: TGTGCCAGCAGCCCGCGACGGAATGAGCAGTTCTTC

V: TRBV5-1
J: TRBJ2-3
D: TRBD2
size: .
CDR3: CASSLKGGGPSDTQYF
DNA: TGCGCCAGCAGCTTGAAGGGCGGGGGACCGTCAGATACGCAGTATTTT

V: TRBV6-5
J: TRBJ2-7
D: .
size: few
CDR3: CASSFRDIAYNEQYF
DNA: TGTGCCAGCAGCTTTCGGGACATCGCCTACAATGAGCAGTACTTC

V: TRBV20-1
J: TRBJ1-6
D: TRBD1
size: few
CDR3: CSASSTGGRGSPLHF
DNA: TGCAGTGCTAGCTCGACAGGGGGCAGGGGTTCACCCCTCCACTTT

V: TRBV28
J: TRBJ2-3
D: TRBD1
size: few
CDR3: CASRANRGQGDTQYF
DNA: TGTGCCAGCAGGGCGAACAGGGGGCAGGGAGATACGCAGTATTTT

V: TRBV3-1
J: TRBJ2-1
D: .
size: .
CDR3: CASSQGIGEYNEQFF
DNA: TGTGCCAGCAGCCAAGGAATTGGAGAATACAATGAGCAGTTCTTC

V: TRBV20-1
J: TRBJ2-3
D: TRBD2
size: .
CDR3: CSEGRAGADTQYF
DNA: TGCAGTGAGGGGAGGGCTGGGGCAGATACGCAGTATTTT

V: TRBV5-1
J: TRBJ2-7
D: TRBD2
size: few
CDR3: CASSSPGLAGEQYF
DNA: TGCGCCAGCAGCTCACCGGGACTAGCGGGCGAGCAGTACTTC

V: TRBV20-1
J: TRBJ2-5
D: .
size: .
CDR3: CSATTVGGGETQYF
DNA: TGCAGTGCAACCACAGTGGGGGGCGGAGAGACCCAGTACTTC

V: TRBV9
J: TRBJ2-5
D: .
size: .
CDR3: CASSVGGIGETQYF
DNA: TGTGCCAGCAGCGTAGGGGGGATAGGAGAGACCCAGTACTTC

V: TRBV20-1
J: TRBJ2-7
D: .
size: few
CDR3: CSARDGHPNAYEQYF
DNA: TGCAGTGCTAGAGATGGCCACCCTAACGCCTACGAGCAGTACTTC